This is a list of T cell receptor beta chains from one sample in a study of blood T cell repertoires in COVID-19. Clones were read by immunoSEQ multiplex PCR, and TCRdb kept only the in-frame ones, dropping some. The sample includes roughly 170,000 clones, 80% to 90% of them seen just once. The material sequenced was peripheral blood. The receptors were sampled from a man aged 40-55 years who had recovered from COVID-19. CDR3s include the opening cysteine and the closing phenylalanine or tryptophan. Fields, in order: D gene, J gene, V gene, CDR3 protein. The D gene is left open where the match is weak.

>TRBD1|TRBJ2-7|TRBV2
CASSFNRGSYEQYF
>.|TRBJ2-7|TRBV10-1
CARTFARGYEQYF
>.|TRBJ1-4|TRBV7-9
CASRRGDGGGEKLFF
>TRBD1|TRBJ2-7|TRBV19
CASSIAGQTYEQYF
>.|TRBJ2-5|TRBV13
CASSFGASPKETQYF
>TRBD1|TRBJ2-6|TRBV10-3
CAISPGTGGSGANVLTF
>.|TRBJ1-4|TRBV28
CASSFPTGSEKLFF
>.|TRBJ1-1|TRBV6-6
CASRVVGGNTEAFF
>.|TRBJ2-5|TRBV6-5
CASRLSGHSGETQYF
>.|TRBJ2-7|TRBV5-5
CASSSRLQSSYEQYF
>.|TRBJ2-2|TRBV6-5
CARGGGGELFF
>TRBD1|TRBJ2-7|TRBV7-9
CASSKGQSLSYEQYF
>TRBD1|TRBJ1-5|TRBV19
CAARGQGSQPQHF
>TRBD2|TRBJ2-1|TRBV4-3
CASSQAGTSGSGEQFF
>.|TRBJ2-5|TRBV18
CASRSSEQETQYF
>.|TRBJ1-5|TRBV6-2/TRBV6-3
CASSYEAHQPQHF
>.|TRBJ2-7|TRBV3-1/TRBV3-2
CASSQEGTYEQYF
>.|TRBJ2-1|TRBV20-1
CSASGRKSSYNEQFF
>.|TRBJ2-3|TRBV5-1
CASRPQEGSRTDTQYF
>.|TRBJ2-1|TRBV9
CASSVDRNEQFF
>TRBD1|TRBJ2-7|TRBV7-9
CASSFGTGTYEQYF
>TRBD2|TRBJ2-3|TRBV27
CASSQDGRATDTQYF
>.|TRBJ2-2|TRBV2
CASSPQAAGELFF
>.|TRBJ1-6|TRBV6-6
CASSQQDRLTESPLHF
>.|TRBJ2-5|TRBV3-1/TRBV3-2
CASSQEERVWETQYF
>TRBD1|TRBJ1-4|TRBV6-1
CASRKTGVTNEKLFF
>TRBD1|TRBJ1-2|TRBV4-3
CASSLTGTGANYGYTF
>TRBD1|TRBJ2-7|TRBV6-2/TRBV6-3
CASSLTSGQGLYF
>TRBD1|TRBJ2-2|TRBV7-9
CASSLAGQGAGELFF
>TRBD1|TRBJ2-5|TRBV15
CATSRDDRGQETQYF
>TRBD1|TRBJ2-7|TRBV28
CASSSPDRGDEQYF
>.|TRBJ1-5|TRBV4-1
CASSQDSREDQPQHF
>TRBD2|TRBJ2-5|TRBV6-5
CASTSGGGAETQYF
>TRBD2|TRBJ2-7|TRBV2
CASTSTSGGSYEQYF
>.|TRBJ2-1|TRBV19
CASSRPGQGTWDEQFF
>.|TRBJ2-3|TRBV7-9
CASSPGILSTDTQYF
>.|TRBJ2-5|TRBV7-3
CASSLSLEETQYF
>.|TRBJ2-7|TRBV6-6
CASSYSQGVEQYF
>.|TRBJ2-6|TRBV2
CASSAGAGANVLTF
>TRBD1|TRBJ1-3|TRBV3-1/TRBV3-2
CASSRGTAVTIYF
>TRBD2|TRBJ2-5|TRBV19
CASSMGPTSGSLGETQYF
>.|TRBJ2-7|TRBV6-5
CASSPGGTYEQYF
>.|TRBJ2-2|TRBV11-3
CASRRDTSNTGELFF
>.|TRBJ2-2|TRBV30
CAWSGDSILGELFF
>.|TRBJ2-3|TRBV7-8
CASSLDRQSTDTQYF
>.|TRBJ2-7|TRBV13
CASSGTGLYEQYF
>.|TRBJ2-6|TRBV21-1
CASGRGQKGNVANVLTF
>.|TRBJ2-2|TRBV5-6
CASGDMAYGELFF
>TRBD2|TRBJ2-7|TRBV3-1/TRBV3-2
CASSPWGGETSYEQYF
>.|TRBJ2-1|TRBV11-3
CASSKGNEQFF
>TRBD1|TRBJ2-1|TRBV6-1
CASSDTEGQGANNEQFF
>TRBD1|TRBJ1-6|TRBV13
CASSLAGTGNSPLHF
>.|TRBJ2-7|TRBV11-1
CASSLDSSSYEQYF
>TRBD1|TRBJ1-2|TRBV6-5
CASSRDRGGKGYTF
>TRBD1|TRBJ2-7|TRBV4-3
CASSQAQGSYEQYF